These 10 T cell receptor beta chains came from one sample sequenced in a study of a mutant IDH1 vaccine in newly diagnosed glioma. Time point indicated: baseline, week 1 (first vaccination visit). Treatment described: pre-vaccination baseline after standard-of-care therapy. The assay was immunoSEQ multiplex PCR, and TCRdb's table has in-frame clones only and misses some. The table records roughly 41,000 clones, roughly 80% of them present only once. The source was PBMCs, collected from a glioma patient treated with radiotherapy, temozolomide or both. These receptors came from a middle-aged man with glioma. Some clones in this sample may be carry-over from other donors' samples.

The chain joins TRBV6-1 to TRBJ1-1; no reliable D call. The length of the CDR3 is 11 residues. From germline, CDR1 is MNHNS and CDR2 SASEGT. Trimming cost V 8 bases and J 11 bases, with 15 bases left between them. CDR3 coding DNA: TGTGCCAGCGGCTTTGGGTCTGGGGCTTTCTTT. As protein: CASGFGSGAFF.

The V call is TRBV6-6, the J call TRBJ2-2; D is uncertain. The CDR3 runs to 11 residues. CDR1 is MNHNY and CDR2 is SVGAGI in the germline V gene (reference sequence). Trimming took 8 bases from V and 6 from J, leaving 7 bases between them. Written as DNA, the CDR3 is TGTGCCAGCTGGAGTGCCGGGGAGCTGTTTTTT. It is translated as CASWSAGELFF.

The genes are TRBV6-5 and TRBJ1-1; TRBD1 might be the D (5 bases). Germline V gene lookup returns CDR1 MNHEY and CDR2 SVGAGI. V was clipped by 6 bases and J by 2 bases, with 10 bases between them. This CDR3 region has 13 residues. The CDR3 loop is CASRGTLNTEAFF. CDR3 sequence (DNA): TGTGCCAGCAGAGGGACCTTAAACACTGAAGCTTTCTTT.

The table lists this clone with a few counts. The chain links TRBV15 to TRBJ2-2; D is ambiguous. The V and J ends lost 0 bases and 9 bases respectively, with 11 bases between them. CDR3 length: 14 amino acids. Per the germline V gene, CDR1 is LNHNV and CDR2 is YYDKDF (reference sequence). The CDR3 DNA reads TGTGCCACCAGCAGAGATCGAGGTAGCAGGGAGCTGTTTTTT. This encodes CATSRDRGSRELFF.

The V gene is TRBV6-5, the J gene TRBJ1-4; 7 bases are shared with TRBD1. Germline V lookup: CDR1 MNHEY, CDR2 SVGAGI. The V and J ends lost 4 bases and 6 bases, in that order; junction bases with no gene match: 2. The CDR3 contains 13 residues. The CDR3 loop reads CASSSTGDEKLFF. The CDR3 nucleotides are TGTGCCAGCAGTTCAACAGGGGATGAAAAACTGTTTTTT.

This clone was seen only a few times. The genes are TRBV10-3 and TRBJ1-1, with D possibly being TRBD1 (5 bases). V lost 0 bases and J 1 base, leaving 6 bases between the germline ends. This CDR3 has 14 residues. Germline CDR1 reads ENHRY; CDR2 reads SYGVKD. The CDR3 DNA sequence: TGTGCCATCAGTGAGTCGGGGGGGAACACTGAAGCTTTCTTT. Translated: CAISESGGNTEAFF.

This clone was seen a few times. V is TRBV25-1 and J is TRBJ1-5; D remains unclear. Trimming took off 3 bases at V and 2 bases at J, with 8 bases between the two ends. This CDR3 spans 14 amino acids. CDR1 is MGHDK, CDR2 SYGVNS, per germline. The CDR3 reads CASSEGFGNQPQHF. Written as DNA, the CDR3 is TGTGCCAGCAGTGAGGGGTTCGGCAATCAGCCCCAGCATTTT.

The rearrangement uses TRBV4-3 and TRBJ1-1; 10 bases agree with TRBD1. This CDR3 is built from 16 residues. With V trimmed by 8 bases and J by 0 bases, 9 bases remained unmatched. From germline, CDR1 is LGHNA and CDR2 YSLEER. CDR3 sequence (DNA): TGCGCCAGCTCATTTACCGGGACAGGGGTGAACACTGAAGCTTTCTTT. It codes for CASSFTGTGVNTEAFF.

The chain joins TRBV6-1 to TRBJ1-2; 8 bases align to TRBD1. Germline V gene data show CDR1 as MNHNS and CDR2 as SASEGT. V lost 6 bases, J lost 9 bases, and 6 bases stayed unmatched. The CDR3 spans 12 residues. The CDR3 DNA reads as TGTGCCAGCAGCTGGACAGGGAGGAGCTACACCTTC. Translated: CASSWTGRSYTF.

This chain uses TRBV2 with TRBJ2-7; a possible D gene is TRBD1 (6 bases). Germline V lookup: CDR1 SNHLY, CDR2 FYNNEI. CDR3 length: 14 residues. V was clipped by 1 base and J by 4 bases, with 11 bases between them. This CDR3 is CASSEGVRGYEQYF. CDR3 DNA sequence: TGTGCCAGCAGTGAAGGTGTCAGGGGTTACGAGCAGTACTTC. The full variable domain, its missing parts supplied by reference TRBV2 and TRBJ2-7, is EPEVTQTPSHQVTQMGQEVILRCVPISNHLYFYWYRQILGQKVEFLVSFYNNEISEKSEIFDDQFSVERPDGSNFTLKIRSTKLEDSAMYFCASSEGVRGYEQYFGPGTRLTVT.